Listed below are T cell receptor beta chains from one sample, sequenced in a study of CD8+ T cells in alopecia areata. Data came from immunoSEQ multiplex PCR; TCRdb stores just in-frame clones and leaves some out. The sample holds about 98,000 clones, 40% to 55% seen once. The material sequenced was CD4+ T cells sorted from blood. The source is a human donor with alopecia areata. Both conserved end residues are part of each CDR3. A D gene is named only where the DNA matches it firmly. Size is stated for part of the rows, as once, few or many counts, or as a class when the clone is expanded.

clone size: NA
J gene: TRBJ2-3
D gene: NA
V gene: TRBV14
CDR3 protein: CASSQASDLGTQYF
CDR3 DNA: TGTGCCAGCAGCCAAGCGTCTGACTTGGGTACGCAGTATTTT

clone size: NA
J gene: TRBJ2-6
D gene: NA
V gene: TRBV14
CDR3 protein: CASSQESGANVLTF
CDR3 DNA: TGTGCCAGCAGCCAAGAATCTGGGGCCAACGTCCTGACTTTC

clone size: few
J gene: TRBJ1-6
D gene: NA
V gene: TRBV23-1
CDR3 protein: CASSQSVHLRELSPLHF
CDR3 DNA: TGCGCCAGCAGTCAGTCCGTCCACTTACGAGAGCTGTCACCCCTCCACTTT

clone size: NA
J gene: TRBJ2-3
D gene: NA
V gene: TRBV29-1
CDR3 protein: CSVEGGLITDTQYF
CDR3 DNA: TGCAGCGTCGAGGGGGGACTAATCACAGATACGCAGTATTTT

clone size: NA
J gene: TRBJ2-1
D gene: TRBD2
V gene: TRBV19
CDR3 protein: CASSTLADSYNEQFF
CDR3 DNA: TGTGCCAGTAGTACCCTAGCGGACTCCTACAATGAGCAGTTCTTC

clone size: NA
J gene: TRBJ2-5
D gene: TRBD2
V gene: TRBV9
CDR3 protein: CASSVTSALETQYF
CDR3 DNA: TGTGCCAGCAGCGTTACTAGCGCCTTAGAGACCCAGTACTTC

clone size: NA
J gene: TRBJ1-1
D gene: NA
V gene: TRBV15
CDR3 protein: CATSRDLPASAFF
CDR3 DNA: TGTGCCACCAGCCGTGACCTCCCCGCGTCCGCTTTCTTT

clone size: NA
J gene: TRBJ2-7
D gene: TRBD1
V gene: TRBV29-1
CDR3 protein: CSVLIRDRYYEQYF
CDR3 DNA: TGCAGCGTACTCATCCGGGACAGATATTACGAGCAGTACTTC

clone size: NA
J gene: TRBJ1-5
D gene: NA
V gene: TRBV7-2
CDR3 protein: CASSLYQVPGVTQHF
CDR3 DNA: TGTGCCAGCAGCTTATATCAGGTGCCGGGGGTGACCCAGCATTTT

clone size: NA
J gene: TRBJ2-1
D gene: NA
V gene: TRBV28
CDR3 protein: CASRAGNNEQFF
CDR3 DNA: TGTGCCAGCAGGGCAGGGAACAATGAGCAGTTCTTC

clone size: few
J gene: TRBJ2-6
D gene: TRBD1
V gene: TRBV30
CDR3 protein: CAWGDSRSGANVLTF
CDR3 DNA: TGTGCCTGGGGGGACAGCCGCTCTGGGGCCAACGTCCTGACTTTC

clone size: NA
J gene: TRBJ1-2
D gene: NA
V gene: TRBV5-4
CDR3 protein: CASSHPRGDYGYTF
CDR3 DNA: TGTGCCAGCAGCCACCCACGGGGGGACTATGGCTACACCTTC

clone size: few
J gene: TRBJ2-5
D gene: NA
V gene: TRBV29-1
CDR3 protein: CSTQEETQYF
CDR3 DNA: TGCAGCACCCAAGAAGAGACCCAGTACTTC

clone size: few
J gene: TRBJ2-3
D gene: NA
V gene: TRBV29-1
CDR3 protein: CSVRRGADTQYF
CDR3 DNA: TGCAGCGTTCGACGAGGGGCAGATACGCAGTATTTT

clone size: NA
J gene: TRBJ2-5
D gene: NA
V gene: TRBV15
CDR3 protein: CATKGPVGETQYF
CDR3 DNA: TGTGCCACCAAGGGACCTGTGGGGGAGACCCAGTACTTC

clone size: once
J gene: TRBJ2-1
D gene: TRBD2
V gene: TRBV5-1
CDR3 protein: CASSQTSGLNNEQFF
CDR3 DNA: TGCGCCAGCAGCCAAACTAGCGGACTTAACAATGAGCAGTTCTTC

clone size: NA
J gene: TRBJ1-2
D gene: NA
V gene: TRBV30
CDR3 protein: CAWISRGGGYTF
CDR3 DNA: TGTGCCTGGATATCGAGGGGTGGCGGCTACACCTTC

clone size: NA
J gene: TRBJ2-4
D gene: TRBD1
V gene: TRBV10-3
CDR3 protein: CATADRGGLAKNIQYF
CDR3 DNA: TGTGCCACCGCGGACAGGGGGGGACTAGCCAAAAACATTCAGTACTTC

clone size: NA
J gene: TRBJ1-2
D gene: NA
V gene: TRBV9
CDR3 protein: CASSAPRDNYGYTF
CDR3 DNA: TGTGCCAGCAGCGCGCCCAGGGATAACTATGGCTACACCTTC

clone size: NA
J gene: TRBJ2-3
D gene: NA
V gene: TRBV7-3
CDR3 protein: CASSLSRDGDTQYF
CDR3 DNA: TGTGCCAGCAGCTTGTCCCGGGACGGGGATACGCAGTATTTT

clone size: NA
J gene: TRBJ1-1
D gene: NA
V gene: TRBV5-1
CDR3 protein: CASSLNRDTEAFF
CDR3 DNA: TGCGCCAGCAGCTTGAACAGGGATACTGAAGCTTTCTTT

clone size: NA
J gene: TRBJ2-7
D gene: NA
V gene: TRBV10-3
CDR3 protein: CAIGDPSYEQYF
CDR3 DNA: TGTGCCATCGGAGACCCATCCTACGAGCAGTACTTC

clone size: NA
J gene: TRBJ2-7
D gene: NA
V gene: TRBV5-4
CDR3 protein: CASSFSGSYEQYF
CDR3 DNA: TGTGCCAGCAGCTTCTCAGGGTCTTACGAGCAGTACTTC

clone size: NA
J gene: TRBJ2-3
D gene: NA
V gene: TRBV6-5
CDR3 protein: CASSYGRWTDTQYF
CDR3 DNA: TGTGCCAGCAGTTACGGTAGATGGACAGATACGCAGTATTTT

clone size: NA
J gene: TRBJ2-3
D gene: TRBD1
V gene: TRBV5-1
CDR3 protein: CASSSEDRGEDTQYF
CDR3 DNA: TGCGCCAGCAGCTCAGAGGACAGGGGAGAAGATACGCAGTATTTT

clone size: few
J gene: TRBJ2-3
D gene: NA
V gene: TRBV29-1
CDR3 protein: CSVGTILTDTQYF
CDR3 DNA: TGCAGCGTTGGCACTATCCTCACAGATACGCAGTATTTT